This record looks at one T cell receptor beta chain sequence and its context. The antigen is undetermined. The sample is drawn from a study of lymphopenia after photon versus proton radiotherapy. Study-wide results and limits: Survival link was tested only in deceased patients; proton benefit remains a possibility. Relative stability marked proton patients; photon patients lost diversity and naive cells.

With 8 bases clipped from V and 7 bases from J, the junction kept 9 bases outside the gene matches. Germline V CDR1 and CDR2: GTSNPN, SVGIG (reference sequence). This CDR3 region has 13 residues. Profiled with immunoSEQ multiplex PCR; TCRdb holds only in-frame clones, not every one. Here the sample spans around 7,300 clones, more than 85% being singletons. The rearrangement joins TRBV30 to TRBJ1-2, with 11 positions matching TRBD1. Source: peripheral blood, taken from a patient treated with photon-based radiotherapy. This clonotype was obtained from a woman aged 50 to 60 with cholangiocarcinoma. The CDR3 bases are TGTGCCCGTCCGGGACAGGGGGACCCTGGCTACACCTTC. Translated: CARPGQGDPGYTF.